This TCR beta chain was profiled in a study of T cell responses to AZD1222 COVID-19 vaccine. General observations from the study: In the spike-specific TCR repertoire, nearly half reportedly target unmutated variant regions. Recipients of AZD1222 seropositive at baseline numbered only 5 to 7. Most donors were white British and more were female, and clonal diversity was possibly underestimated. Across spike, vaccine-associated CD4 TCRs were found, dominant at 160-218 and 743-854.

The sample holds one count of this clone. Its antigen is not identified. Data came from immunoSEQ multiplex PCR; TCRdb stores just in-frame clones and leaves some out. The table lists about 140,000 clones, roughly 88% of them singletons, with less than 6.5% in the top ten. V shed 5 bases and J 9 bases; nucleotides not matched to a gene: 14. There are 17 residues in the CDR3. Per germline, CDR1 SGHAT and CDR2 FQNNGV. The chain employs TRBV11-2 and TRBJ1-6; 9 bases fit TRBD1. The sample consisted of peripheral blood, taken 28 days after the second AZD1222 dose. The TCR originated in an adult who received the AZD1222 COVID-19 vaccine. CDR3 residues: CASSPWATGGNSSPLHF. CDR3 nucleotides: TGTGCCAGCAGCCCCTGGGCAACAGGGGGCAATAGTTCACCCCTCCACTTT.